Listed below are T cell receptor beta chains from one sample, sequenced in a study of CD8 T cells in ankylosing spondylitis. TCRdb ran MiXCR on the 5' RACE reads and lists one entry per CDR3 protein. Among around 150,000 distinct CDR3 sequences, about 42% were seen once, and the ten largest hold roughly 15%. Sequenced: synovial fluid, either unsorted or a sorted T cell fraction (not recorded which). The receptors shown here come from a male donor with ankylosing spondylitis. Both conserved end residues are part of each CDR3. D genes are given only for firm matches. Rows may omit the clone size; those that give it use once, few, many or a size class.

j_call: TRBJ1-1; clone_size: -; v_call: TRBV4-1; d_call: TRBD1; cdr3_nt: TGCGCCAGCAGCCCAGCGGTAACAGGGGCCTTGAACACTGAAGCTTTCTTT; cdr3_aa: CASSPAVTGALNTEAFF
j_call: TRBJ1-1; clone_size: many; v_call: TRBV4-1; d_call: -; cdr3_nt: TGCGCCAGCAGCCACTCCGGTGCCCTTGGCACTGAAGCTTTCTTT; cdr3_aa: CASSHSGALGTEAFF
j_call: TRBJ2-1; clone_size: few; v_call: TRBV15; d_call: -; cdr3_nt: TGTGCCACCAGCAGAGATATGGCAGTCTGGGGTGAGCAGTTCTTC; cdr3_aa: CATSRDMAVWGEQFF
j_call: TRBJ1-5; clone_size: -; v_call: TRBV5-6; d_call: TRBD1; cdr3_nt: TGTGCCAGCAGCTTAAGAGAAGAGGGGGCGAGTCAGCCCCAGCATTTT; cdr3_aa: CASSLREEGASQPQHF
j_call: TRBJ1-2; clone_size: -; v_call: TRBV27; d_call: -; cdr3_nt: TGTGCCAGCAGCCCTCGGGGTACCGAGGGCTATGGCTACACCTTC; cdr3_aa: CASSPRGTEGYGYTF
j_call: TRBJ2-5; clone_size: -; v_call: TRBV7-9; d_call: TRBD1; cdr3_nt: TGTGCCAGCAGCCCGCCCCCCGGACAGGGTCTTGAGACCCAGTACTTC; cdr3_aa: CASSPPPGQGLETQYF
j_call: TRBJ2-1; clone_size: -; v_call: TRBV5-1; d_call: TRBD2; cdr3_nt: TGCGCCAGCAGCTTGTCAGTGTGGCTAGCGGGAGTGGGGTATGAGCAGTTCTTC; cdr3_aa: CASSLSVWLAGVGYEQFF
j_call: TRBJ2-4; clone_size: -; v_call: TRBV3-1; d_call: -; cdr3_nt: TGTGCCAGCAGCCAATCCCGGAAGGGAAAAAAGGTAGCCAAAAACATTCAGTACTTC; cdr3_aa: CASSQSRKGKKVAKNIQYF
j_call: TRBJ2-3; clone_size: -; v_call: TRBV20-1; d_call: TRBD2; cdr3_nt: TGCAGTGCCTATAGCGGGAGGGAGTCAGATACGCAGTATTTT; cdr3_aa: CSAYSGRESDTQYF
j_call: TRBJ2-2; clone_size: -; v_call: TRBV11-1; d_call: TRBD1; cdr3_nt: TGTGCCCCGAGATTTGGGACAGGGGAAGCCGGGGAGCTGTTTTTT; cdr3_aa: CAPRFGTGEAGELFF
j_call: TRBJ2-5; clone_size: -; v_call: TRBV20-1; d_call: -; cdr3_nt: TGCAGTGCTAGAGCCCAAGAGACCCAGTACTTC; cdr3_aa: CSARAQETQYF
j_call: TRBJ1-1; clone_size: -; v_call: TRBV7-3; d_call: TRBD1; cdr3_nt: TGTGCCAGCAGCTTAATCCCAGGGGGTGAAGCTTTCTTT; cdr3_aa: CASSLIPGGEAFF
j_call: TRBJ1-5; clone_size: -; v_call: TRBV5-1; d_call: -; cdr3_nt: TGCGCCAGCAGCCGGTTCGGACAGTATGGTATTGAGCCCCAGCATTTT; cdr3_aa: CASSRFGQYGIEPQHF
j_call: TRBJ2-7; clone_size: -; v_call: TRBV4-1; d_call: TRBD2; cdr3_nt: TGCGCCAGCAGCGACATTGCTAGCGGGGGGGCAGTAAGCGAGCAGTACTTC; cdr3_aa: CASSDIASGGAVSEQYF
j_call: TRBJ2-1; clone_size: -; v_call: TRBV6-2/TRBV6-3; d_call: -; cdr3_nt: TGTGCCAGCAGACAGTTAATCTCCTACAATGAGCAGTTCTTC; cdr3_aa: CASRQLISYNEQFF
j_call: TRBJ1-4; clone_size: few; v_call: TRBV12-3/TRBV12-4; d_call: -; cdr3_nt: TGTGCCAGCAGTTTTGTTTGGGGGAAACTGTTTTTT; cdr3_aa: CASSFVWGKLFF
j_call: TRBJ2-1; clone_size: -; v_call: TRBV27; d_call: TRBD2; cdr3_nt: TGTGCCAGCAGGGGACTAGCGGGCCCAAAGTTCCGTGAGCAGTTCTTC; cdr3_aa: CASRGLAGPKFREQFF
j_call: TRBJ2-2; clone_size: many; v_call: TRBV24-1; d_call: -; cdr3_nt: TGTGCCACCAGCCCGGGATACGGGGAGCTGTTTTTT; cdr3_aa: CATSPGYGELFF
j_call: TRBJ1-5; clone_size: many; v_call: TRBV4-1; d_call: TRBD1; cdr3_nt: TGCGCCAGCAGCCAAGTCAGGGGGATTCTGCCCCAGCATTTT; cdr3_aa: CASSQVRGILPQHF
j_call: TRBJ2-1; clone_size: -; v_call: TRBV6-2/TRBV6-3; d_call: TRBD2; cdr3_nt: TGTGCCAGCAGTTACCTCCCACTAGCGGGACCTCATGAGCAGTTCTTC; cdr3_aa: CASSYLPLAGPHEQFF
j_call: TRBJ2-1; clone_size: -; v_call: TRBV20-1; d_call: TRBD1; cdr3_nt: TGCAGTGTCAAATCACCGGGACAGGGGGCCTACAATGAGCAGTTCTTC; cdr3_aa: CSVKSPGQGAYNEQFF
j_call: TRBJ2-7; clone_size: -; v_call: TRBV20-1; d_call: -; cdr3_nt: TGCAGTGCTGAAAGGGACGGCCCCTACGAGCAGTACTTC; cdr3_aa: CSAERDGPYEQYF
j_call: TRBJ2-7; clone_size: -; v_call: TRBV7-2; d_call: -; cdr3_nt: TGTGCCAGCAGCTTAGGTGTCAGGGCGAACGAGCAGTACTTC; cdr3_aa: CASSLGVRANEQYF
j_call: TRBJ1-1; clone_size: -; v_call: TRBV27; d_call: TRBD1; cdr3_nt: TGTGCCAGCAGCCAACAGGGGCACGGTGAAGCTTTCTTT; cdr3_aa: CASSQQGHGEAFF
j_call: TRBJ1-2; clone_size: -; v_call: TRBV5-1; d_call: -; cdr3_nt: TGCGCCAGCAGCTTTCGTCTCCGGGACCCCATGGTATGGGACTATGGCTACACCTTC; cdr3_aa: CASSFRLRDPMVWDYGYTF
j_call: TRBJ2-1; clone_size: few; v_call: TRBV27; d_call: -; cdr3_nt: TGTGCCAGCAGTCCCCCCTTGGGGGGCGGACCCTACAATGAGCAGTTCTTC; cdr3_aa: CASSPPLGGGPYNEQFF
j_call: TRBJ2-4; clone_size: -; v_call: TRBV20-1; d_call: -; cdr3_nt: TGCAGTGCTAGAGGGCTAGCCAAAAACATTCAGTACTTC; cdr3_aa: CSARGLAKNIQYF
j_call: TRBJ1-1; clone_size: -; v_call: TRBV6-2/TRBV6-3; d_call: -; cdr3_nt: TGTGCCAGCAGTTATGGACTGTCCACTGAAGCTTTCTTT; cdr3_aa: CASSYGLSTEAFF
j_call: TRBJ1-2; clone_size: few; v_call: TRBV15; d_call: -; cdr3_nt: TGTGCCACCAGCAGAGATCCGGCGTCGTATTCAGGGAACTATGGCTACACCTTC; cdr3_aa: CATSRDPASYSGNYGYTF
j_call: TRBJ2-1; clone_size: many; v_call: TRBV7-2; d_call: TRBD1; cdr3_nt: TGTGCCAGCAGCTTTTCCGGGACAGGCAATGAGCAGTTCTTC; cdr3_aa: CASSFSGTGNEQFF
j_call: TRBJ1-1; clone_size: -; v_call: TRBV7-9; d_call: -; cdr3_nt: TGTGCCAGCAGCTTCTCTGGGGGGCTTGACACTGAAGCTTTCTTT; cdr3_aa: CASSFSGGLDTEAFF
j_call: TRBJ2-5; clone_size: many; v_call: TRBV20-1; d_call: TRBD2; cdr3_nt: TGCAGTGCCTCCGGGTCTAGCGGAGAAGAGACCCAGTACTTC; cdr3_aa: CSASGSSGEETQYF
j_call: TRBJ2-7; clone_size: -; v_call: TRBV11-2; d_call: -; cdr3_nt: TGTGCCAGCAGCCCCAACCGGGACCTGAGCTCCTACGAGCAGTACTTC; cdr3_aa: CASSPNRDLSSYEQYF
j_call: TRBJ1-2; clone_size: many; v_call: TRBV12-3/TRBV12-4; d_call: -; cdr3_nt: TGTGCCAGCAGTCCCGAAGGGCCTCAGGCCGGTGGCTACACCTTC; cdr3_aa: CASSPEGPQAGGYTF
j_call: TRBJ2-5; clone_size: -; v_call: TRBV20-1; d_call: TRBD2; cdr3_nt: TGCAGTGCCATAATCCCCTTCAGCGGGAAAGGTCAAGAGACCCAGTACTTC; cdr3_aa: CSAIIPFSGKGQETQYF
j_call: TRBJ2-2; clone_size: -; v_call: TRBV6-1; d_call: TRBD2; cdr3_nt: TGTGCCAGCAATCAAACTGGGACTAGCGGGGAAAAGAGGACCGGGGAGCTGTTTTTT; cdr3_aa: CASNQTGTSGEKRTGELFF
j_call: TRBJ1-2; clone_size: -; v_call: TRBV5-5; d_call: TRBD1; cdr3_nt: TGTGCCACCGGGACAGACATCTATGGCTACACCTTC; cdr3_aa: CATGTDIYGYTF
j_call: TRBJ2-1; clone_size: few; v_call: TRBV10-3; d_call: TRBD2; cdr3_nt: TGTGCCATCAGTGAGACCGTTCTTCTAGCGGCCTCCTACAATGAGCAGTTCTTC; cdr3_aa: CAISETVLLAASYNEQFF
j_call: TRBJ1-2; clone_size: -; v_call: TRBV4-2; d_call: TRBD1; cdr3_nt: TGTGCCAGCAGCCAAGATAGCCAGGGGGCCTCCTATGGCTACACCTTC; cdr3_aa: CASSQDSQGASYGYTF
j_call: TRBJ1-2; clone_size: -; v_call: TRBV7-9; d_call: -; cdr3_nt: TGTGCCAGCAGCTTATACAACCGTCGCTACACCTTC; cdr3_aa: CASSLYNRRYTF
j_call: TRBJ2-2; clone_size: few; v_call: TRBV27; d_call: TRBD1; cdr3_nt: TGTGCCAGCAAACCGGGACAGGAGAACACCGGGGAGCTGTTTTTT; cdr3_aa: CASKPGQENTGELFF
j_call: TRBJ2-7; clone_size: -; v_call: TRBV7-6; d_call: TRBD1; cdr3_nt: TGTGCCAGCAGCCGGGACAGGGGCCACGAGCAGTACTTC; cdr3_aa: CASSRDRGHEQYF
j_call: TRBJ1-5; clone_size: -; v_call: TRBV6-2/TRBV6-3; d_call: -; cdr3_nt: TGTGCCAGCAGTTACTCGATGGTCAGGGGACCTCTTGGGAGCAATCAGCCCCAGCATTTT; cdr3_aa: CASSYSMVRGPLGSNQPQHF
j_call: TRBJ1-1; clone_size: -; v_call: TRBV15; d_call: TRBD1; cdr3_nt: TGTGCCACCAGCCGACCCTACAGGGGGACTGAAGCTTTCTTT; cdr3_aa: CATSRPYRGTEAFF
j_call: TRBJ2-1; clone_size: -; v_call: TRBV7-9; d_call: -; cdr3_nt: TGTGCCAGCAGCTTCCTCGTCCCCACGTCCCTTGATGAGCAGTTCTTC; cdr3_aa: CASSFLVPTSLDEQFF